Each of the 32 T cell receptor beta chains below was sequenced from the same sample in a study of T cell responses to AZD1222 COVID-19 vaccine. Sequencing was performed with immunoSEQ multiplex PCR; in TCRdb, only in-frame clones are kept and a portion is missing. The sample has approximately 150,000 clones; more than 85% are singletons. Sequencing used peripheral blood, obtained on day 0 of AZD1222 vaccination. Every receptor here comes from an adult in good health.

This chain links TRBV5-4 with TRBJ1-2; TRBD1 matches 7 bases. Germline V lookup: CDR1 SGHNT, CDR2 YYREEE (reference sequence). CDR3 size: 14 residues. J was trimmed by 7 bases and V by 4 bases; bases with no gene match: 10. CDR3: CASSPGQRVSGYTF. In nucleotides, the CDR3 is TGTGCCAGCAGCCCGGGACAGCGTGTTAGTGGCTACACCTTC.

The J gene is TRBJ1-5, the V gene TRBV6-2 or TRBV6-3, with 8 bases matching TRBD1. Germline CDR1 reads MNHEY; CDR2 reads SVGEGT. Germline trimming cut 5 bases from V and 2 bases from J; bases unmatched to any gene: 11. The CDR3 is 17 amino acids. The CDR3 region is CASSKETGVTRNQPQHF. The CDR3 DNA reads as TGTGCCAGCAGTAAGGAGACAGGGGTGACTCGCAATCAGCCCCAGCATTTT.

The CDR3 sequence: CASSFGPNNEQFF. The CDR3 DNA reads TGTGCCAGCAGCTTCGGGCCGAACAATGAGCAGTTCTTC. The chain employs TRBV11-3 and TRBJ2-1; D unresolved. The CDR3 has 13 residues. With 3 bases removed from V and 5 bases from J, the gap between germline ends came to 8 bases. From germline, CDR1 is SGHNT and CDR2 YENEEA.

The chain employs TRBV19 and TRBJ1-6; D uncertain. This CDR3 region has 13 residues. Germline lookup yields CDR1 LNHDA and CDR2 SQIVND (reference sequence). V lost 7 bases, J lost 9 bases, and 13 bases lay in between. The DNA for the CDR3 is TGTGCCAGTAACGGAGTTTTGGGTTCACCCCTCCACTTT. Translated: CASNGVLGSPLHF.

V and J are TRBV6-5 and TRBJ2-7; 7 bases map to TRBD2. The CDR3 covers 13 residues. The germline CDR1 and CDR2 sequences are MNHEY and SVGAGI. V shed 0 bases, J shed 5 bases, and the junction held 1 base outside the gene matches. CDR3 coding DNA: TGTGCCAGCAGTTACTCTCGGGGGGACGAGCAGTACTTC. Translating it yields CASSYSRGDEQYF.

The CDR3 here is CASRTRGTYEQYF. Written as DNA, the CDR3 is TGTGCCAGCAGAACCAGGGGAACCTACGAGCAGTACTTC. The chain carries TRBV28 and TRBJ2-7; a possible D gene is TRBD1 (6 bases). The CDR3 contains 13 residues. V lost 6 bases and J 2 bases, leaving 11 bases between the germline ends. CDR1 and CDR2 (germline): MDHEN, SYDVKM.

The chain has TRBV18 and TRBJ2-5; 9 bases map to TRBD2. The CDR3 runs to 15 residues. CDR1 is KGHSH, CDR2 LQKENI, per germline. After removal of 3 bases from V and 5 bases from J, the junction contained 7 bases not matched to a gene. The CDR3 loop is CASSPSGREGETQYF. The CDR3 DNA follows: TGTGCCAGCTCACCTAGCGGGAGAGAGGGGGAGACCCAGTACTTC.

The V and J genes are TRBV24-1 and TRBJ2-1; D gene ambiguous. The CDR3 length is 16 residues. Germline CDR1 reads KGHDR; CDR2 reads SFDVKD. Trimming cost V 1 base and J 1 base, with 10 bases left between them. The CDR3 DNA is TGTGCCACCAGTGATTTCCAGGCTAGGTCCTACAATGAGCAGTTCTTC. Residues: CATSDFQARSYNEQFF.

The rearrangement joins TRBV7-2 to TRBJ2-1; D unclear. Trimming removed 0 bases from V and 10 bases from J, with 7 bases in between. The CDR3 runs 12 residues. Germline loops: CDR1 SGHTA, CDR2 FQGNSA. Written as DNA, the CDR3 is TGTGCCAGCAGCTTAGCGTTCCAGGAGCAGTTCTTC. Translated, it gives CASSLAFQEQFF.

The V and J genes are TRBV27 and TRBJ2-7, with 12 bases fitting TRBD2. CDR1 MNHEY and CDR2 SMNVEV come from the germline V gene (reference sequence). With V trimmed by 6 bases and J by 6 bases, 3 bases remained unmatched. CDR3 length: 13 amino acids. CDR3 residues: CASRLAGGREQYF. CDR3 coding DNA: TGTGCCAGCAGACTAGCGGGAGGTCGCGAGCAGTACTTC.

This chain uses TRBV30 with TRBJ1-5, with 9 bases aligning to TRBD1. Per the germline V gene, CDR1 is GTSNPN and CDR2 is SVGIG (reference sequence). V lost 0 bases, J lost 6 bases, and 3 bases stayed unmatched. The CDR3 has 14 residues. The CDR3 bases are TGTGCCTGGAGTGTAGGACAGGGGATTCAGCCCCAGCATTTT. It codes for CAWSVGQGIQPQHF. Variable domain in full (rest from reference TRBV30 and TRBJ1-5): SQTIHQWPATLVQPVGSPLSLECTVEGTSNPNLYWYRQAAGRGLQLLFYSVGIGQISSEVPQNLSASRPQDRQFILSSKKLLLSDSGFYLCAWSVGQGIQPQHFGDGTRLSIL.

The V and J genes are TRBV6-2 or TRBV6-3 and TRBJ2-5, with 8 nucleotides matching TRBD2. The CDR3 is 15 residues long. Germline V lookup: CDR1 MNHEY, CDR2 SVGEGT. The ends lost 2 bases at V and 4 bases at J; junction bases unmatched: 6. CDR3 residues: CASSYVGGRLETQYF. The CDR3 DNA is TGTGCCAGCAGTTACGTGGGCGGGAGGTTAGAGACCCAGTACTTC.

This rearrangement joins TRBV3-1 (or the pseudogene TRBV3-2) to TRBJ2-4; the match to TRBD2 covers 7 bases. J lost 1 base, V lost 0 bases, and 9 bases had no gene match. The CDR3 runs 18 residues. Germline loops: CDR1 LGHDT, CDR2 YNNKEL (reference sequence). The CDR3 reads CASSQDPPGRGAKNIQYF. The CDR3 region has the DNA TGTGCCAGCAGCCAAGATCCTCCCGGGCGGGGGGCCAAAAACATTCAGTACTTC.

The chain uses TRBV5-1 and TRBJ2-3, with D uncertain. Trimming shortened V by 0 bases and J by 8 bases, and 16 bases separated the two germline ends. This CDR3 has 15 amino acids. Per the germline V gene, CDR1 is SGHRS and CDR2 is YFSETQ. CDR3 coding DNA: TGCGCCAGCAGCTTGGACCAAGAGGCGATACGTACGCAGTATTTT. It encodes CASSLDQEAIRTQYF.

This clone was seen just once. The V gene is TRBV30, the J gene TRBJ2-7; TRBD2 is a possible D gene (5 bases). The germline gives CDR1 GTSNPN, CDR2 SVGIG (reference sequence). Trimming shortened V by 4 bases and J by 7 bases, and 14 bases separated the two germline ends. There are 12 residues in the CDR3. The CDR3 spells CAWNPGKGEQYF. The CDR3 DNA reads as TGTGCCTGGAACCCGGGAAAGGGTGAGCAGTACTTC.

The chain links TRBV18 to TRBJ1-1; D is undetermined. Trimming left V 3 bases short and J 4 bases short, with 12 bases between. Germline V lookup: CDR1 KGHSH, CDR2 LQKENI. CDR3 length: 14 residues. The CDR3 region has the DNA TGTGCCAGCTCACCTGCGGGAGGTTCCACTGAAGCTTTCTTT. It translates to CASSPAGGSTEAFF.

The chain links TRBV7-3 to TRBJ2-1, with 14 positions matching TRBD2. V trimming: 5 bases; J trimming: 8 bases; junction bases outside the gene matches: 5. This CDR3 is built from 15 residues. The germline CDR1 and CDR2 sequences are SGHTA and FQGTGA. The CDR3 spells CASSPGLAGGHEQFF. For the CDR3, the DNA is TGTGCCAGCAGCCCCGGACTAGCGGGAGGTCATGAGCAGTTCTTC.

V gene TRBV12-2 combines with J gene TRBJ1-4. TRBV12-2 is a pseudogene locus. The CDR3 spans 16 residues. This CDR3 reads CASRLGRGAYFEKLFF. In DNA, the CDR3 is TGTGCAAGTCGCTTAGGGAGGGGGGCTTATTTTGAAAAACTGTTTTTT.

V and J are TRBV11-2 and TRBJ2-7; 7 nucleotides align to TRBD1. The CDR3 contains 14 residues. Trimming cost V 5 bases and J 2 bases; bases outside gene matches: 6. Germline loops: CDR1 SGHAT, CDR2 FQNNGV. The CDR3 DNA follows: TGTGCCAGCAGCCCCCGACAGGGTACCTACGAGCAGTACTTC. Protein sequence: CASSPRQGTYEQYF.

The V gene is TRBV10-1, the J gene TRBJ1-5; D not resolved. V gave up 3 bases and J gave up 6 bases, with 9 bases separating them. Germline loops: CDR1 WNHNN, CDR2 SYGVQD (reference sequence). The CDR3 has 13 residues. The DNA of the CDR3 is TGCGCCAGCAGTGACGGACCTTTTCAGCCCCAGCATTTT. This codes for CASSDGPFQPQHF.

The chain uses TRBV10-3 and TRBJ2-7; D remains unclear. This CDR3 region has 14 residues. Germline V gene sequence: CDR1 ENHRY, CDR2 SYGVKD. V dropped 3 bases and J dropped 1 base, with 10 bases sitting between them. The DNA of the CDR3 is TGTGCCATCAGTGAAATGATAGGTTCCTACGAGCAGTACTTC. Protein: CAISEMIGSYEQYF.

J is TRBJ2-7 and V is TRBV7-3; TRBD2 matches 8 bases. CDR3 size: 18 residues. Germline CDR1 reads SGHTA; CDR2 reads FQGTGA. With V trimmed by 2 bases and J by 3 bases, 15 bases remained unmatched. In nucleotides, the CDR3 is TGTGCCAGCAGCTTATTCCTCCGTTTCGGGAGGGAATACTACGAGCAGTACTTC. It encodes CASSLFLRFGREYYEQYF.

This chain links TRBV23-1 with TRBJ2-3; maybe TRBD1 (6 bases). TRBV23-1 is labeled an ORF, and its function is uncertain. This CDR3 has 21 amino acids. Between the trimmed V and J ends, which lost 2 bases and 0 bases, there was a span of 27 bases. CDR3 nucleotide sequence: TGCGCCAGCAGTCAAAACACTAGGACAGTCCAAGGGGCATGTAGCACAGATACGCAGTATTTT. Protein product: CASSQNTRTVQGACSTDTQYF.

DNA for the CDR3: TGCGCCAGCAGCTCGGAGGGGGGAACTAACTATGGCTACACCTTC. Translation gives CASSSEGGTNYGYTF. The chain couples TRBV5-1 to TRBJ1-2, with D possibly TRBD1 on 6 matching bases. Trimming pared 3 bases from V and 0 bases from J, leaving 12 bases between. The CDR3 loop spans 15 amino acids. The germline V gene has CDR1 SGHRS and CDR2 YFSETQ.

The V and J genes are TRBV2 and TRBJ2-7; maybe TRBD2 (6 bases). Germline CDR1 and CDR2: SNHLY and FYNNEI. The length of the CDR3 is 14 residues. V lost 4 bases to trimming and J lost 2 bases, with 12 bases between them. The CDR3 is CASSAGTAAYEQYF. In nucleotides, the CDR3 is TGTGCCAGCAGTGCCGGGACTGCCGCCTACGAGCAGTACTTC.

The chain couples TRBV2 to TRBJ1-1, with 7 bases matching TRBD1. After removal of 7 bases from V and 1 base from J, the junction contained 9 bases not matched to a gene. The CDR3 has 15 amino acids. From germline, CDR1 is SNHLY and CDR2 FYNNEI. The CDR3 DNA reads TGTGCCAGCACCCGCACAGGGGTGAAGAACACTGAAGCTTTCTTT. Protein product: CASTRTGVKNTEAFF.

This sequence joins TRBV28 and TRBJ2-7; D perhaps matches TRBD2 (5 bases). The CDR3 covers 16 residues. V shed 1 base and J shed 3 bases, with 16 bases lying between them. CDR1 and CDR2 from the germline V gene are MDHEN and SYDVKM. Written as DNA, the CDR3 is TGTGCCAGCAGTTTATCCCCTGGACTTCCCAGCTACGAGCAGTACTTC. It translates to CASSLSPGLPSYEQYF. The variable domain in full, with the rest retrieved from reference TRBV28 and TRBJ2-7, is DVKVTQSSRYLVKRTGEKVFLECVQDMDHENMFWYRQDPGLGLRLIYFSYDVKMKEKGDIPEGYSVSREKKERFSLILESASTNQTSMYLCASSLSPGLPSYEQYFGPGTRLTVT.

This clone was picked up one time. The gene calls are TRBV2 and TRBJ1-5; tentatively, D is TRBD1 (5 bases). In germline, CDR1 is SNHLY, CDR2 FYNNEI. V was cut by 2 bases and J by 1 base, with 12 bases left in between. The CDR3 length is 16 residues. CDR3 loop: CASSETRAGSNQPQHF. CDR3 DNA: TGTGCCAGCAGTGAAACCCGGGCAGGGAGCAATCAGCCCCAGCATTTT.

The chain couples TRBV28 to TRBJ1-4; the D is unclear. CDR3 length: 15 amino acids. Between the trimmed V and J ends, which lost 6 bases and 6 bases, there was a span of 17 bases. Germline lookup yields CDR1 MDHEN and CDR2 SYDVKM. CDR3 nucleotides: TGTGCCAGCAGCCCCCCCGGGCCGGCTGATGAAAAACTGTTTTTT. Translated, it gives CASSPPGPADEKLFF.

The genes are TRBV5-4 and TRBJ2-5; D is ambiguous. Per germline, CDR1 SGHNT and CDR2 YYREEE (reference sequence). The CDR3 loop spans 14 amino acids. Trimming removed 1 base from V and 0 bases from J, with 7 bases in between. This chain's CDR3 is CASSLSKYQETQYF. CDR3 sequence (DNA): TGTGCCAGCAGCTTGAGCAAGTACCAAGAGACCCAGTACTTC.

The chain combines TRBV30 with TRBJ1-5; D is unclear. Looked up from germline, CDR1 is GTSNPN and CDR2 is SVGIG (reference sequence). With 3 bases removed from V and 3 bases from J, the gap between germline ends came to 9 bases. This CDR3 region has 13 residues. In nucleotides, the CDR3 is TGTGCCTGGAGAGGCGGATCCAATCAGCCCCAGCATTTT. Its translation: CAWRGGSNQPQHF.

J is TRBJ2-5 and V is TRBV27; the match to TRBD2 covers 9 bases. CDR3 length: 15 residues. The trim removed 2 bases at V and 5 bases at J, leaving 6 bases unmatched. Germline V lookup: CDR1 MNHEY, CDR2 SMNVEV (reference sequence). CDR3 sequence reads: CASSLASGKGETQYF. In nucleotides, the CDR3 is TGTGCCAGCAGTTTAGCTAGCGGGAAAGGGGAGACCCAGTACTTC.